The rows below give T cell receptor beta chains drawn from one sample of a study of OX40 agonist ivuxolimab in advanced cancers. Some clones are missing from TCRdb's copy, which holds only in-frame ones; the method was immunoSEQ multiplex PCR. The data hold roughly 60,000 clones, with around nine tenths observed a single time. The specimen comprised CD4+ or CD8+ T cells sorted from blood, sampled in a trial of the OX40 agonist ivuxolimab. Source of these receptors: an adult with an advanced solid tumor such as melanoma, head and neck, liver or kidney cancer. CDR3s include the opening cysteine and the closing phenylalanine or tryptophan. D genes are given only for firm matches.

D gene | J gene | CDR3 length | V gene | CDR3 DNA | CDR3 protein
- | TRBJ2-1 | 13 | TRBV5-1 | TGCGCCAGCAGCTCCGTGACTAGCAATGAGCAGTTCTTC | CASSSVTSNEQFF
- | TRBJ1-3 | 16 | TRBV6-1 | TGTGCCAGCAGTGAAGCAGGACAGAACTCTGGAAACACCATATATTTT | CASSEAGQNSGNTIYF
TRBD1 | TRBJ2-7 | 13 | TRBV30 | TGTGCCTGGAGACGGGACAGGGAATACGAGCAGTACTTC | CAWRRDREYEQYF
- | TRBJ2-3 | 15 | TRBV7-2 | TGTGCCAGCAGCTTATTGGCAGGGCCGGGGGATACGCAGTATTTT | CASSLLAGPGDTQYF
- | TRBJ1-1 | 16 | TRBV18 | TGTGCCAGCTCACCGCAGTTGGGGGGAATGAACACTGAAGCTTTCTTT | CASSPQLGGMNTEAFF
- | TRBJ2-3 | 15 | TRBV15 | TGTGCCACCAGCAGAGTCAGCCTGGGGACGGATACGCAGTATTTT | CATSRVSLGTDTQYF
- | TRBJ1-6 | 16 | TRBV28 | TGTGCCAGCCCCAAGAGCCCCGGACAGACCCAAGCGGCCCTCCACTTT | CASPKSPGQTQAALHF
TRBD1 | TRBJ2-7 | 16 | TRBV6-1 | TGTGCCAGCAGTGTCCAATCCGGGACAGGGGGATACGAGCAGTACTTC | CASSVQSGTGGYEQYF
TRBD1 | TRBJ2-4 | 16 | TRBV19 | TGTGCCAGTAGTATACGACAGGGGGCGTCCAAAAACATTCAGTACTTC | CASSIRQGASKNIQYF
- | TRBJ2-3 | 15 | TRBV7-9 | TGTGCCAGCAGCTCCCGGGCGGGGTTGACAGATACGCAGTATTTT | CASSSRAGLTDTQYF
- | TRBJ2-6 | 16 | TRBV6-8 | TGTGCCAGCAGTGCGTACCAACAAAGTCGGGCCAACGTCCTGACTTTC | CASSAYQQSRANVLTF
- | TRBJ1-1 | 14 | TRBV6-5 | TGTGCCAGCAGTTCCCCGTCCGGGCGGGGTGAAGCTTTCTTT | CASSSPSGRGEAFF